The 4 T cell receptor beta chains below were found in one sample sequenced in a study of T cell responses to AZD1222 COVID-19 vaccine. Profiling relied on immunoSEQ multiplex PCR, and the TCRdb table lists in-frame clones only, not all of them. The table has some 160,000 clones, approximately 90% seen once; the top ten hold less than 1.3%. The starting material was peripheral blood, obtained 28 days after the second AZD1222 dose. These receptors were obtained from an adult who received the AZD1222 COVID-19 vaccine.

The V gene is TRBV11-2, the J gene TRBJ2-7, with 10 bases fitting TRBD1. Germline V lookup: CDR1 SGHAT, CDR2 FQNNGV. The CDR3 spans 17 residues. After removal of 5 bases from V and 2 bases from J, the junction contained 12 bases not matched to a gene. The CDR3, as DNA: TGTGCCAGCAGCGTAAATATTTGGGACAGGGGCACCTACGAGCAGTACTTC. It is translated as CASSVNIWDRGTYEQYF. Full variable domain (remainder filled in from reference TRBV11-2 and TRBJ2-7): EAGVAQSPRYKIIEKRQSVAFWCNPISGHATLYWYQQILGQGPKLLIQFQNNGVVDDSQLPKDRFSAERLKGVDSTLKIQPAKLEDSAVYLCASSVNIWDRGTYEQYFGPGTRLTVT.

The V gene is TRBV18, the J gene TRBJ1-3; D might be TRBD1 (5 bases). The germline V gene encodes CDR1 KGHSH and CDR2 LQKENI. Trimming removed 4 bases at V and 4 bases at J, with 11 bases between. The CDR3 consists of 14 residues. CDR3 coding DNA: TGTGCCAGCTCACGGGACGGATTGGGAAACACCATATATTTT. Residues: CASSRDGLGNTIYF.

This chain joins TRBV19 and TRBJ1-4; the match to TRBD1 covers 7 bases. Trimming cost V 7 bases and J 7 bases; bases outside gene matches: 12. Germline CDR1 LNHDA, CDR2 SQIVND (reference sequence). This CDR3 is 15 amino acids long. The CDR3 protein is CASTRPGQPFEKLFF. In DNA, the CDR3 is TGTGCCAGTACCAGGCCGGGACAGCCATTTGAAAAACTGTTTTTT.

This chain uses TRBV7-9 with TRBJ2-5; possible D gene TRBD1, 5 bases. Trimming cost V 5 bases and J 1 base, with 8 bases left between them. This CDR3 has 13 amino acids. Per germline, CDR1 SEHNR and CDR2 FQNEAQ (reference sequence). The CDR3 here is CASSHRSQETQYF. In DNA form, the CDR3 reads TGTGCCAGCAGCCACAGGAGCCAAGAGACCCAGTACTTC.